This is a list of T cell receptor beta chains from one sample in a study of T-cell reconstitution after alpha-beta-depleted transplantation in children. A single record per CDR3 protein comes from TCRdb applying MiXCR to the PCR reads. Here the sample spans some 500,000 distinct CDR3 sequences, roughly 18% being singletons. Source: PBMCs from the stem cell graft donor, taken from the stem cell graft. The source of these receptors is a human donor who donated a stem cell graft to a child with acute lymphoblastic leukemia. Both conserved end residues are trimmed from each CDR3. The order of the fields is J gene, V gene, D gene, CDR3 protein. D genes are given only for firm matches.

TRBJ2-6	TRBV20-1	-	SASSRRGLLSGANVLT
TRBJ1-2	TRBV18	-	ASSPPQGTYGYT
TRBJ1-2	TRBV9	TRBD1	ASSFGTGTNYGYT
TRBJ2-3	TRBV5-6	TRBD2	ASSEGLAGFMERTDTQY
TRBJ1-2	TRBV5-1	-	ASRFPGGANYGYT
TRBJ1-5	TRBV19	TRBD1	ASSTTDRVQH
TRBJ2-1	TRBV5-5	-	ASSLQEGNEQF
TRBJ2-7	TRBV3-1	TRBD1	ATTQSTGAYYEQY
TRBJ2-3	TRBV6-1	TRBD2	ASRPSGASTDTQY
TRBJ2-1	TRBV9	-	ASSPDLEQF
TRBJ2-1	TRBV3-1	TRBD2	ASSPGLGVDEQF
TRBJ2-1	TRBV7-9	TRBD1	ASSSDTAGGIYNEQF
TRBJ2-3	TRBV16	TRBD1	ASSRQGKPDTQY
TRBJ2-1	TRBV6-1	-	ASSAGTTSYNEQF
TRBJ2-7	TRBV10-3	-	AISEGQGQY
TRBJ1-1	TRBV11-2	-	ASSSWGGNTEAF
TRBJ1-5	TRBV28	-	ASMYGTPEDGPQH
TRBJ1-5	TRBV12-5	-	ASGLGLNQPQH
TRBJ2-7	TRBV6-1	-	ASSDSGRDSPRYEQY
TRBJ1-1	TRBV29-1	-	SVKGRMNTEAF
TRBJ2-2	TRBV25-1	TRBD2	ASTPPVGLAGQELF
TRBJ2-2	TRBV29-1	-	SVRRGAAGELF
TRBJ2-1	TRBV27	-	ASTETGLNEQF
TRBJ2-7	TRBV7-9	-	ASSTPLAYEQY
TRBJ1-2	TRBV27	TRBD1	ASSYYYDRDNYGYT
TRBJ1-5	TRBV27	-	ASSLSWEGNQPQH
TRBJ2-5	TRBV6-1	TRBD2	ASGTSGSGTQY
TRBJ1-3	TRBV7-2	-	ASRDYSGNTIY
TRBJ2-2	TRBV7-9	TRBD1	ASSPQTGAGYTGELF
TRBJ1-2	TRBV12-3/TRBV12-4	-	ASSLRGLEGYT